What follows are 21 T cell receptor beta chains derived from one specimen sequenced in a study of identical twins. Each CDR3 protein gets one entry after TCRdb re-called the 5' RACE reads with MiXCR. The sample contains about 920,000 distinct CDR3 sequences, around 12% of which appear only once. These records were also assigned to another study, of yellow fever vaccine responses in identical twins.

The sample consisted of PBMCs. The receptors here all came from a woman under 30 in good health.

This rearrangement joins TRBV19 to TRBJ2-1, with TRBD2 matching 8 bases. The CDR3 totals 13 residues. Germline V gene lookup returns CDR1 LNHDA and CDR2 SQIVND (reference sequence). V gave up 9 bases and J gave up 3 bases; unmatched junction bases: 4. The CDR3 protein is CASGGADYNEQFF. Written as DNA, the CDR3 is TGTGCCAGCGGGGGGGCGGACTACAATGAGCAGTTCTTC.

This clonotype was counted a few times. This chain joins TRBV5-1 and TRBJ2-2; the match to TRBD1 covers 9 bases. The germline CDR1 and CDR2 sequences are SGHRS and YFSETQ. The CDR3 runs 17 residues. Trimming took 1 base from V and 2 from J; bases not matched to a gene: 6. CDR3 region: CASSLSVGQGNTGELFF. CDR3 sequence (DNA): TGCGCCAGCAGCTTGAGTGTGGGACAGGGCAACACCGGGGAGCTGTTTTTT.

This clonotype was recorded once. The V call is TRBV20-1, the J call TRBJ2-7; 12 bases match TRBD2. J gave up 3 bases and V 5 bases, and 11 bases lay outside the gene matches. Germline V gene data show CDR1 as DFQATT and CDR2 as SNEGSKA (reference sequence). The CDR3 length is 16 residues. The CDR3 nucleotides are TGCAGTGCTCCCCCCCCGACTAGCGGGAGAATCTACGAGCAGTACTTC. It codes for CSAPPPTSGRIYEQYF.

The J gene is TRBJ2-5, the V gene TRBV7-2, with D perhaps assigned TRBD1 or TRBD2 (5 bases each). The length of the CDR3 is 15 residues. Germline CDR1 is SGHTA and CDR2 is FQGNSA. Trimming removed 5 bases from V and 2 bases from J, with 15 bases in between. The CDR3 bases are TGTGCCAGCAGCAACCCCGGGACCCTACAAGAGACCCAGTACTTC. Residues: CASSNPGTLQETQYF.

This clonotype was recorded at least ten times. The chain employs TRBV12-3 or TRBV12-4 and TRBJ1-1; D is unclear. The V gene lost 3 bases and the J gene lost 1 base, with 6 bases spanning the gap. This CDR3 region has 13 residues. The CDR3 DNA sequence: TGTGCCAGCAGTTTTGGGCAGAACACTGAAGCTTTCTTT. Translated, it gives CASSFGQNTEAFF.

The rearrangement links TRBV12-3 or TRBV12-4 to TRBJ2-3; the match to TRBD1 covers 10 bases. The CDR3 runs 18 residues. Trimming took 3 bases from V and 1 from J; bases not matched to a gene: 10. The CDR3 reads CASSFHLGTGAGTDTQYF. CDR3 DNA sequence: TGTGCCAGCAGTTTCCACCTGGGGACAGGGGCAGGCACAGATACGCAGTATTTT.

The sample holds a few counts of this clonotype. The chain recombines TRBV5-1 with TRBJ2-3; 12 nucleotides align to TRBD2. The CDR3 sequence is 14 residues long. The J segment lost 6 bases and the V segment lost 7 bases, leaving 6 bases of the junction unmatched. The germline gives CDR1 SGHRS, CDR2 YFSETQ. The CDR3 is CASSSGRASDTQYF. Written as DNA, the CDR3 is TGCGCCAGCTCTAGCGGGAGGGCCAGCGATACGCAGTATTTT.

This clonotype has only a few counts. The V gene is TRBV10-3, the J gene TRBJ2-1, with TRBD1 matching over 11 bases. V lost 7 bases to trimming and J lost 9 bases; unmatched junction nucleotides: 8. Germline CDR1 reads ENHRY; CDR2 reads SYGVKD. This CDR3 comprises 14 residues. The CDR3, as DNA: TGTGCCATCATGTCCGGGACAGGGGGTCCTGAGCAGTTCTTC. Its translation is CAIMSGTGGPEQFF.

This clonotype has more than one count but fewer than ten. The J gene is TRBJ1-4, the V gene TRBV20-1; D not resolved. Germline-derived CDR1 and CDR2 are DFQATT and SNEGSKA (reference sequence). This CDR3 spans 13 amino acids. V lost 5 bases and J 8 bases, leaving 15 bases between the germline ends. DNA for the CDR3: TGCAGTGCTCACCCCCCGAGTCCCGAAAAACTGTTTTTT. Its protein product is CSAHPPSPEKLFF.

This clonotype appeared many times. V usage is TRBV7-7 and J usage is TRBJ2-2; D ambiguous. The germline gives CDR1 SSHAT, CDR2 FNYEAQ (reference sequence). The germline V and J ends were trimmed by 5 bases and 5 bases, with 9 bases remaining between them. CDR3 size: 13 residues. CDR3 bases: TGTGCCAGCAGCCACTCGGATACCGGGGAGCTGTTTTTT. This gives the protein CASSHSDTGELFF.

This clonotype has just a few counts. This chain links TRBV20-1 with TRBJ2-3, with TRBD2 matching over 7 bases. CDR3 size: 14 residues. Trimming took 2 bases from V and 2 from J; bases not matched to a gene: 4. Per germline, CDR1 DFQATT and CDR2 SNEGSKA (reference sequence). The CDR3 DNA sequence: TGCAGTGCTAGACTCGGGGGGTACACAGATACGCAGTATTTT. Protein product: CSARLGGYTDTQYF.

The CDR3 bases are TGTGCCAGCAGCTTAGGATCGGGCCCTATCTTTGAAGCTTTCTTT. Residues: CASSLGSGPIFEAFF. The rearrangement joins TRBV11-2 to TRBJ1-1; D uncertain. The CDR3 sequence is 15 residues long. Germline CDR1 and CDR2: SGHAT and FQNNGV. The germline V and J ends were trimmed by 1 base and 7 bases, with 16 bases remaining between them.

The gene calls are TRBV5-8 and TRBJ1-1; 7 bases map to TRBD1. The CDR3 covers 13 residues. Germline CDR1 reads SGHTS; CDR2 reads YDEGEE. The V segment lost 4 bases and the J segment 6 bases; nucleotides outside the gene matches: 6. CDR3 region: CASSLQGLPEAFF. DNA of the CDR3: TGTGCCAGCAGCCTACAGGGGCTGCCTGAAGCTTTCTTT.

CDR3 sequence reads: CASSQGRGGPPYNEQFF. In DNA form, the CDR3 reads TGTGCCAGCAGCCAAGGCCGGGGAGGGCCGCCATACAATGAGCAGTTCTTC. V gene TRBV7-8 combines with J gene TRBJ2-1; 7 bases are a match to TRBD2. V lost 5 bases to trimming and J lost 4 bases; unmatched junction nucleotides: 14. This CDR3 spans 17 amino acids. Per the germline V gene, CDR1 is SGHVS and CDR2 is FQNEAQ.

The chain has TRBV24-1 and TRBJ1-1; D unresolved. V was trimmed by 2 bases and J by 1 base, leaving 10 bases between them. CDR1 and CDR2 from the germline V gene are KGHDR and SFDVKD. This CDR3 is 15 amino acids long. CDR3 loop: CATSDSAGGNTEAFF. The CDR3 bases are TGTGCCACCAGTGATTCTGCCGGCGGGAACACTGAAGCTTTCTTT.

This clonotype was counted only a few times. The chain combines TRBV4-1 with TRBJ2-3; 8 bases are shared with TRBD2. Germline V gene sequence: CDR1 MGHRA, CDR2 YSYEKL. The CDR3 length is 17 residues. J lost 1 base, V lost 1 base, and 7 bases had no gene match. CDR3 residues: CASSQGGSSGRTDTQYF. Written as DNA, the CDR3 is TGCGCCAGCAGCCAAGGGGGCTCTAGCGGGCGCACAGATACGCAGTATTTT.

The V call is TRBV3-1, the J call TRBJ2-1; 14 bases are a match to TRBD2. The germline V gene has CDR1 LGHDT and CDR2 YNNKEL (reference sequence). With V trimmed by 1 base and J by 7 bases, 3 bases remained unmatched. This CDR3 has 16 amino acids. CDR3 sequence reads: CASSQGTSGRFNEQFF. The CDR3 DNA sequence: TGTGCCAGCAGCCAAGGGACTAGCGGGAGGTTTAATGAGCAGTTCTTC.

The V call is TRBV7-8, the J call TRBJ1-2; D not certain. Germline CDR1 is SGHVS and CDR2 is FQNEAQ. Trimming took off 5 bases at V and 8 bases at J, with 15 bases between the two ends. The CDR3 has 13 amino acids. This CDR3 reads CASSVTPLGGYTF. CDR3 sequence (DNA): TGTGCCAGCAGCGTGACGCCCTTGGGGGGCTACACCTTC.

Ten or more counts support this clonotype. The CDR3 protein is CASSRPGLAGVNEQFF. CDR3 DNA: TGTGCCAGCAGCCGCCCGGGACTAGCGGGAGTTAATGAGCAGTTCTTC. The chain employs TRBV14 and TRBJ2-1; TRBD2 matches 14 bases. Trimming cost V 4 bases and J 7 bases; bases outside gene matches: 6. The CDR3 length is 16 residues. Per germline, CDR1 SGHDN and CDR2 FVKESK. The full variable domain, its missing parts supplied by reference TRBV14 and TRBJ2-1, is EAGVTQFPSHSVIEKGQTVTLRCDPISGHDNLYWYRRVMGKEIKFLLHFVKESKQDESGMPNNRFLAERTGGTYSTLKVQPAELEDSGVYFCASSRPGLAGVNEQFFGPGTRLTVL.

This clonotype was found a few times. The CDR3, as DNA: TGCGCCAGCAGCCGACGGTCGACAGGGGGCTTCAACGAGCAGTACTTC. Translation gives CASSRRSTGGFNEQYF. V usage is TRBV5-1 and J usage is TRBJ2-7; TRBD1 agrees at 10 bases. Germline lookup yields CDR1 SGHRS and CDR2 YFSETQ. This CDR3 has 16 residues. Trimming at V came to 4 bases and at J to 5 bases, leaving 12 bases not matched to a gene.

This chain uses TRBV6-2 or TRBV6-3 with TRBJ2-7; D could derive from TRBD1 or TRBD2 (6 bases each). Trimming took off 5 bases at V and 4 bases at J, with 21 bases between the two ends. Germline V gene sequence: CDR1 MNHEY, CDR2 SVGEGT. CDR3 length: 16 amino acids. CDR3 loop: CASSTTVTRGGYEQYF. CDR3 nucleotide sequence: TGTGCCAGCAGTACAACCGTGACTAGAGGGGGATACGAGCAGTACTTC.